This T cell receptor beta chain came from a study of CD8 T cells in Susac syndrome. From blood CD8+ and CD4+ T cells, the TCR beta chain was sequenced. Random hexamers were used to reverse transcribe the RNA input (about 0.5 to 1 ug). MiXCR was run by TCRdb on the immunoSEQ multiplex PCR reads, yielding one entry per CDR3 protein. The data show 150,000 to 200,000 distinct CDR3 sequences, over 85% seen once. V lost 6 bases, J lost 3 bases, and 8 bases lay in between. CDR1 and CDR2 (germline): MNHEY, SVGEGT. This CDR3 contains 12 residues. V gene TRBV6-2 or TRBV6-3 combines with J gene TRBJ1-2; possible D gene TRBD1, 6 bases. The sequence came from a human donor with multiple sclerosis. The specimen was CD4+ T cells from PBMCs. The CDR3 is CASSSGDYGYTF. The CDR3 coding sequence is TGTGCCAGCAGCTCAGGGGACTATGGCTACACCTTC.